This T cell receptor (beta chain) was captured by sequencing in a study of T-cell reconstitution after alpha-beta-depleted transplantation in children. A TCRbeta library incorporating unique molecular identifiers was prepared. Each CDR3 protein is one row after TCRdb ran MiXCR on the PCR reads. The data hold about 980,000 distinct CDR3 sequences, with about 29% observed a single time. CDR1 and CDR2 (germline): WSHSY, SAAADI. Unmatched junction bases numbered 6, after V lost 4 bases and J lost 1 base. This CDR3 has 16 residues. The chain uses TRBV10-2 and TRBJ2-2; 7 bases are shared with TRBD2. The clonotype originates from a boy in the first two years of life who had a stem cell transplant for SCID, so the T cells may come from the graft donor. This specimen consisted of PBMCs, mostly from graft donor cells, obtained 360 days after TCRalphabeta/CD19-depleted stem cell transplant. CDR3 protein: CASSAWGGVNTGELFF. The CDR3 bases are TGCGCCAGCAGTGCGTGGGGAGGGGTGAACACCGGGGAGCTGTTTTTT.